The sequence of this TCR beta chain was determined in a study of CD8 T cells in ankylosing spondylitis. Study-wide results and caveats: The study identified a TCR beta motif of eight highly homologous variants that appeared characteristic of ankylosing spondylitis blood.

This clonotype was recorded at least ten times. No antigen is known for it. MiXCR was run by TCRdb on the 5' RACE reads, yielding one entry per CDR3 protein. The table includes around 490,000 distinct CDR3 sequences, about 5.2% detected once. The sequencing sample was made of blood, either unsorted or a sorted T cell fraction (not recorded which). The receptor's source is a male donor with ankylosing spondylitis.

CDR3 in amino acids: CASSLPGALSTDTQYF. The CDR3 DNA follows: TGCGCCAGCAGCTTGCCGGGGGCCCTCAGCACAGATACGCAGTATTTT. The J gene is TRBJ2-3, the V gene TRBV5-1; D might be TRBD1 or TRBD2, each matching 6 bases. The CDR3 has 16 amino acids. Germline assignment: CDR1 SGHRS and CDR2 YFSETQ. The V end was cut by 1 base, the J end by 0 bases, with 12 bases between. The variable domain in full, with the rest retrieved from reference TRBV5-1 and TRBJ2-3, is KAGVTQTPRYLIKTRGQQVTLSCSPISGHRSVSWYQQTPGQGLQFLFEYFSETQRNKGNFPGRFSGRQFSNSRSEMNVSTLELGDSALYLCASSLPGALSTDTQYFGPGTRLTVL.